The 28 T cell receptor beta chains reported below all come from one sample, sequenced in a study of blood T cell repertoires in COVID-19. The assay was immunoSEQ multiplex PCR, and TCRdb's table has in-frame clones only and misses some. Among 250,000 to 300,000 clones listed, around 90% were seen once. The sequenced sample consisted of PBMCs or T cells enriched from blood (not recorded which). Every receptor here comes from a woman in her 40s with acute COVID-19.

The CDR3 here is CASRDENWTGRNNEQFF. For the CDR3, the DNA is TGTGCCAGCAGGGACGAGAATTGGACAGGGCGGAACAATGAGCAGTTCTTC. The V call is TRBV2, the J call TRBJ2-1; 8 nucleotides match TRBD1. V shed 6 bases, J shed 5 bases, and the junction held 15 bases outside the gene matches. The CDR3 has 17 residues. Germline CDR1 and CDR2: SNHLY and FYNNEI.

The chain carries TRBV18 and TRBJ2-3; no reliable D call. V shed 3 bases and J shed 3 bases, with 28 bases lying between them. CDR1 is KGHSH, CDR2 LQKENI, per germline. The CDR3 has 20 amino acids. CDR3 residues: CASSPTRQPSMRPETDTQYF. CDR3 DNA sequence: TGTGCCAGCTCACCTACGAGGCAACCGTCGATGCGACCAGAGACAGATACGCAGTATTTT.

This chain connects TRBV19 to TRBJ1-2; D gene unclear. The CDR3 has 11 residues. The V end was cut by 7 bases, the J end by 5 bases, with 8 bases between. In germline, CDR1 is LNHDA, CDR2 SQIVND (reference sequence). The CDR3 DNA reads TGTGCCAGTACAGCGGAGTATGGCTACACCTTC. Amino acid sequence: CASTAEYGYTF.

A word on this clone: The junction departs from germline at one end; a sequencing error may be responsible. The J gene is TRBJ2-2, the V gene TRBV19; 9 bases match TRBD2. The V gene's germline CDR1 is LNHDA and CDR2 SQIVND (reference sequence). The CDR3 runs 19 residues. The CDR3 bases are TGTGCCGGTAGTATAGATGGCGGGGGGGCGGGAGCGAACACCGGGGAGCTGTTTTTT. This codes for CAGSIDGGGAGANTGELFF.

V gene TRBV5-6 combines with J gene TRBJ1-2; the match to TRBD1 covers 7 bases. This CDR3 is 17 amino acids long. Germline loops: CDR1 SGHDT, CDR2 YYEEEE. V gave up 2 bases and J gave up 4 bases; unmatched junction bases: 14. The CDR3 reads CASSFLDRKITGYGYTF. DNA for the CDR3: TGTGCCAGCAGCTTTCTGGACAGGAAAATAACAGGCTATGGCTACACCTTC.

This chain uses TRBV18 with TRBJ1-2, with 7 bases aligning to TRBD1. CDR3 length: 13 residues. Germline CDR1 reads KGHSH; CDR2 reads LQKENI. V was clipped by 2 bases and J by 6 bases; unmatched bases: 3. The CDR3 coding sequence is TGTGCCAGCTCACCAGGGCAGGGGGATGGCTACACCTTC. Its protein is CASSPGQGDGYTF.

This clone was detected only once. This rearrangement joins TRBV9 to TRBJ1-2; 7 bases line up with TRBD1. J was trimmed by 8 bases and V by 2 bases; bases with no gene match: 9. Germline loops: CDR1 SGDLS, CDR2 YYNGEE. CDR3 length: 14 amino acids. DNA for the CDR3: TGTGCCAGCAGCGTGACGGACAGGCTCGCCGGCTACACCTTC. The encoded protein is CASSVTDRLAGYTF.

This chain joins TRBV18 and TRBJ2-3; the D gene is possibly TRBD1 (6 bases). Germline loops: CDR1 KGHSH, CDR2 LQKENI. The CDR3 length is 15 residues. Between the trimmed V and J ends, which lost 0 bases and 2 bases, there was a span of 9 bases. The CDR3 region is CASSPPQGYTDTQYF. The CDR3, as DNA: TGTGCCAGCTCACCACCACAGGGCTACACAGATACGCAGTATTTT.

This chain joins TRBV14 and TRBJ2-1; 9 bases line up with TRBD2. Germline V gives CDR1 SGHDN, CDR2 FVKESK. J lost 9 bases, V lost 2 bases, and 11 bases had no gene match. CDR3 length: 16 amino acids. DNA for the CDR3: TGTGCCAGCAGCCAATCTGGACGCGGGGGGGCGGGTGAGCAGTTCTTC. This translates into CASSQSGRGGAGEQFF. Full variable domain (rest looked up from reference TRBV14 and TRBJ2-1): EAGVTQFPSHSVIEKGQTVTLRCDPISGHDNLYWYRRVMGKEIKFLLHFVKESKQDESGMPNNRFLAERTGGTYSTLKVQPAELEDSGVYFCASSQSGRGGAGEQFFGPGTRLTVL.

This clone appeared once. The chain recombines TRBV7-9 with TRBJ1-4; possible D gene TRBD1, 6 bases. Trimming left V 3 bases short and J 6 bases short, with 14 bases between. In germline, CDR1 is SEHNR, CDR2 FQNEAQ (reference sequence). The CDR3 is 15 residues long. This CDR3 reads CASSFGQQGYEKLFF. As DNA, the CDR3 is TGTGCCAGCAGCTTCGGACAACAGGGCTATGAAAAACTGTTTTTT.

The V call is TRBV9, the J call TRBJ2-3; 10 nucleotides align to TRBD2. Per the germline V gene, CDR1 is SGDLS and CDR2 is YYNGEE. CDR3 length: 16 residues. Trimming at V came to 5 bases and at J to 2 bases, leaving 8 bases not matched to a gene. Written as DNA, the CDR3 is TGTGCCAGCAGTCCCGGACTAGCGGTCCTCACAGATACGCAGTATTTT. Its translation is CASSPGLAVLTDTQYF.

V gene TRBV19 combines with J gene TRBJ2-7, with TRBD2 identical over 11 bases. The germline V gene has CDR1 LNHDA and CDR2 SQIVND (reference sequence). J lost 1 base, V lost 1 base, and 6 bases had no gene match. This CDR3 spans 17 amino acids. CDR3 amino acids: CASSIATSGSRSYEQYF. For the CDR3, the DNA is TGTGCCAGTAGTATAGCCACTAGCGGGAGTCGATCCTACGAGCAGTACTTC. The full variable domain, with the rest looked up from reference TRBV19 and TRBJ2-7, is DGGITQSPKYLFRKEGQNVTLSCEQNLNHDAMYWYRQDPGQGLRLIYYSQIVNDFQKGDIAEGYSVSREKKESFPLTVTSAQKNPTAFYLCASSIATSGSRSYEQYFGPGTRLTVT.

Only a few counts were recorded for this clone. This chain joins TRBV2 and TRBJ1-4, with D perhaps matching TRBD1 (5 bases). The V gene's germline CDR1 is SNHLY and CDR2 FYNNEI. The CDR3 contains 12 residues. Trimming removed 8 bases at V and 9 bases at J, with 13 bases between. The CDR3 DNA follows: TGTGCCAGCTCGGTACCAGGGCAAAAACTGTTTTTT. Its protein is CASSVPGQKLFF.

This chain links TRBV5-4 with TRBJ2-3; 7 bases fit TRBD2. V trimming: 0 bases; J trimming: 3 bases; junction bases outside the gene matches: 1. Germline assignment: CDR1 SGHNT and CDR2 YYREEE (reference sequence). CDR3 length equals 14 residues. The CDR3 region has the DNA TGTGCCAGCAGCTTGGACGGGGGGACAGATACGCAGTATTTT. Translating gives CASSLDGGTDTQYF.

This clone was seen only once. The CDR3, as DNA: TGTGCCACCACAACCGGGACAGGGAGTGTGTACGAGCAGTACTTC. Residues: CATTTGTGSVYEQYF. The chain employs TRBV10-3 and TRBJ2-7; the match to TRBD1 covers 9 bases. The germline V gene encodes CDR1 ENHRY and CDR2 SYGVKD. This CDR3 has 15 amino acids. V shed 10 bases, J shed 4 bases, and the junction held 14 bases outside the gene matches.

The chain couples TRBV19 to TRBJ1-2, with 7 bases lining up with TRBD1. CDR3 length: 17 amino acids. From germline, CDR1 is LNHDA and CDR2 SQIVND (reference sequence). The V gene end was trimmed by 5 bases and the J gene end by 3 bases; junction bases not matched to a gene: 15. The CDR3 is CASSSSTGWDPYYGYTF. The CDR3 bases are TGTGCCAGTAGTTCCTCGACAGGGTGGGACCCTTACTATGGCTACACCTTC.

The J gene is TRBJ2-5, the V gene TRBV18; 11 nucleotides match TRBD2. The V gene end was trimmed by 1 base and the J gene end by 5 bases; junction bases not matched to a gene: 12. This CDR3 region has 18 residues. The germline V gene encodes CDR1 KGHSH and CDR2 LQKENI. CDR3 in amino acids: CASSPRSSGGTAGETQYF. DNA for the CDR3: TGTGCCAGCTCACCACGGTCTAGCGGGGGGACAGCGGGGGAGACCCAGTACTTC.

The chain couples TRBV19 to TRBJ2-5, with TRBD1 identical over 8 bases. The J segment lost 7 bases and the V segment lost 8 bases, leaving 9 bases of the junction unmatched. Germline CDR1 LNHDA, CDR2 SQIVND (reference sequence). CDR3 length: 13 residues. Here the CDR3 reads CASSGTGRGTQYF. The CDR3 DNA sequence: TGTGCCAGTTCAGGGACAGGTCGAGGGACCCAGTACTTC.

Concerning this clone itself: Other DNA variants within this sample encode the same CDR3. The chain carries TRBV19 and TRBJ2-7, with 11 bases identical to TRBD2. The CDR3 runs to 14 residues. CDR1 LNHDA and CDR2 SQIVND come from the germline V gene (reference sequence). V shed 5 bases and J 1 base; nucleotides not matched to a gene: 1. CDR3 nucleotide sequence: TGTGCCAGTAGTGGGACTAGCGGATCCTACGAGCAGTACTTC. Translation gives CASSGTSGSYEQYF.

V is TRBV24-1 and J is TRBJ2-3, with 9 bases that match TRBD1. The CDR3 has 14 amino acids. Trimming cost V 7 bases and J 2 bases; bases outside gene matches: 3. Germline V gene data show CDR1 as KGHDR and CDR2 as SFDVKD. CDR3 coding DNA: TGTGCCACCAGGGACAGGGGCACCACAGATACGCAGTATTTT. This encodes CATRDRGTTDTQYF.

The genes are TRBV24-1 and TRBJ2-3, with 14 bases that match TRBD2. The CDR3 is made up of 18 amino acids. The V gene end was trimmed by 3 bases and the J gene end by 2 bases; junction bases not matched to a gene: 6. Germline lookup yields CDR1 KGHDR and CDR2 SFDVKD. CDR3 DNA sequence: TGTGCCACCAGTGATCCCGGACTAGCGGGAGGATTCACAGATACGCAGTATTTT. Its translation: CATSDPGLAGGFTDTQYF.

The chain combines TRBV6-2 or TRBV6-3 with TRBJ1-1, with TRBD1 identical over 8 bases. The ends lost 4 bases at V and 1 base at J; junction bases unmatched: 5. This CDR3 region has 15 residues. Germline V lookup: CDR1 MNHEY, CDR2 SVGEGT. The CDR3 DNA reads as TGTGCCAGCAGTTTCAGGGGGCTGAAGAACACTGAAGCTTTCTTT. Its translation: CASSFRGLKNTEAFF.

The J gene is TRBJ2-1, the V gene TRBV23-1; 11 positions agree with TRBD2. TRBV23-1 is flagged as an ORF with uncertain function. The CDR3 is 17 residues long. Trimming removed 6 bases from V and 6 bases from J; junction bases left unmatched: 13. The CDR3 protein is CASSPGVAGGYRNEQFF. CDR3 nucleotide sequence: TGCGCCAGCAGCCCTGGGGTAGCGGGAGGGTACCGCAATGAGCAGTTCTTC.

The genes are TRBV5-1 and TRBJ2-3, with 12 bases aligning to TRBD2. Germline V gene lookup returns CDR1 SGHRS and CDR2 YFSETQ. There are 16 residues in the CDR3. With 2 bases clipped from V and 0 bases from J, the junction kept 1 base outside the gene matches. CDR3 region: CASSFLAGGSTDTQYF. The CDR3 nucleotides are TGCGCCAGCAGCTTCCTAGCGGGGGGGAGCACAGATACGCAGTATTTT.

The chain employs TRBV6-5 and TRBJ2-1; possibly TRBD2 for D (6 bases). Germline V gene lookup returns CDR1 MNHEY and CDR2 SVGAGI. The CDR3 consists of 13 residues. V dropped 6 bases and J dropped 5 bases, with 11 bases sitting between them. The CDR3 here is CASSLAGNNEQFF. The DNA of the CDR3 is TGTGCCAGCAGCCTGGCGGGGAACAATGAGCAGTTCTTC.

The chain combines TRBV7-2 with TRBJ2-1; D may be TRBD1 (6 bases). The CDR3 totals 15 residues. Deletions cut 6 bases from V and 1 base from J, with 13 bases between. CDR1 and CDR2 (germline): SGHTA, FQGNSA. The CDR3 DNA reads TGTGCCAGCAGGTCTTACAGGGCGTCCTACAATGAGCAGTTCTTC. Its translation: CASRSYRASYNEQFF. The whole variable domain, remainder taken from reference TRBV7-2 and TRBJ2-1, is GAGVSQSPSNKVTEKGKDVELRCDPISGHTALYWYRQSLGQGLEFLIYFQGNSAPDKSGLPSDRFSAERTGGSVSTLTIQRTQQEDSAVYLCASRSYRASYNEQFFGPGTRLTVL.

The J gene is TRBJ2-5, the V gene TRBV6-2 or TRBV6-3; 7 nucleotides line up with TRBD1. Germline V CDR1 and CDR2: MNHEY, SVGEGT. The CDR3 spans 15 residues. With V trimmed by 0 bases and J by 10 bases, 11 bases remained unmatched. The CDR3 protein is CASSYSQTGYRDQYF. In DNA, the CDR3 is TGTGCCAGCAGTTACTCTCAGACAGGGTATAGGGACCAGTACTTC.

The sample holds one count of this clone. Here the CDR3 reads CASSQIQGSGGYTF. The CDR3 nucleotides read TGTGCCAGCAGCCAGATACAGGGGAGTGGTGGCTACACCTTC. This sequence joins TRBV14 and TRBJ1-2, with 7 bases that match TRBD1. This CDR3 is built from 14 residues. Germline trimming cut 3 bases from V and 7 bases from J; bases unmatched to any gene: 8. Per germline, CDR1 SGHDN and CDR2 FVKESK.